A single sample is the source of the 20 T cell receptor beta chains below, sequenced in a study of blood T cells in healthy people across ages. The second PCR ran roughly 6 to 12 cycles with a sample-barcoded 5' primer and J-beta primers. TCRdb recomputed calls from the 5' RACE reads with MiXCR, one row per CDR3 protein. The repertoire holds 1.5 million to 2 million distinct CDR3 sequences, with around 35% as singletons. Sequenced material: blood. Every receptor here comes from a woman in her 30s in good health.

This clonotype has a handful of counts. The chain employs TRBV27 and TRBJ2-6, with TRBD1 matching 10 bases. The CDR3 has 16 amino acids. The germline V gene encodes CDR1 MNHEY and CDR2 SMNVEV (reference sequence). V was pared by 8 bases and J by 0 bases, with 4 bases of the junction left unmatched. CDR3 loop: CASGQGGPSGANVLTF. For the CDR3, the DNA is TGTGCCAGCGGACAGGGGGGCCCCTCTGGGGCCAACGTCCTGACTTTC.

The V gene is TRBV29-1, the J gene TRBJ1-3; D perhaps matches TRBD1 (5 bases). Deletions cut 7 bases from V and 4 bases from J, with 17 bases between. In germline, CDR1 is SQVTM, CDR2 ANQGSEA. The length of the CDR3 is 14 residues. CDR3 protein: CSEDGPDSGNTIYF. CDR3 DNA sequence: TGCAGCGAGGACGGACCCGACAGCGGAAACACCATATATTTT.

The gene calls are TRBV6-1 and TRBJ2-3; 9 nucleotides align to TRBD2. The CDR3 has 18 residues. The germline gives CDR1 MNHNS, CDR2 SASEGT. With 3 bases clipped from V and 4 bases from J, the junction kept 14 bases outside the gene matches. The CDR3 is CASSDTIRRGRAPDTQYF. The CDR3 coding sequence is TGTGCCAGCAGTGATACCATCCGGCGCGGGAGGGCCCCAGATACGCAGTATTTT.

The rearrangement links TRBV20-1 to TRBJ2-7; either TRBD1 or TRBD2 may fit D (5 bases each). V lost 6 bases, J lost 4 bases, and 13 bases lay in between. The germline CDR1 and CDR2 sequences are DFQATT and SNEGSKA (reference sequence). The CDR3 has 12 residues. This CDR3 is CSARSWGYEQYF. The DNA of the CDR3 is TGCAGTGCACGCAGTTGGGGGTACGAGCAGTACTTC.

This rearrangement joins TRBV21-1 to TRBJ2-5. TRBV21-1 counts as a pseudogene. This CDR3 is 15 amino acids long. CDR3 nucleotides: TGTGCCAGCAGCAAAGGCGAGGACCTCGGGGAGACCCAGTACTTC. It yields the protein CASSKGEDLGETQYF.

This clonotype was observed a handful of times. V and J are TRBV27 and TRBJ2-7; no firm D call. Trimming pared 0 bases from V and 2 bases from J, leaving 17 bases between. Germline assignment: CDR1 MNHEY and CDR2 SMNVEV (reference sequence). This CDR3 contains 17 residues. This chain's CDR3 is CASSLSTPSWTPYEQYF. CDR3 sequence (DNA): TGTGCCAGCAGTTTATCTACCCCCTCATGGACCCCCTACGAGCAGTACTTC.

A remark on this clonotype: One junction end does not reproduce the germline sequence, and a read error may be involved. The chain links TRBV5-5 to TRBJ1-2; D is undetermined. Germline V CDR1 and CDR2: SGHKS, YYEKEE (reference sequence). The CDR3 covers 12 residues. The CDR3 bases are TGTGCCGGCAGCTTGGGAGGCTATGGCTACACCTTC. Its protein product is CAGSLGGYGYTF.

This sequence joins TRBV12-3 or TRBV12-4 and TRBJ2-3, with D hard to call. Deletions cut 1 base from V and 0 bases from J, with 8 bases between. This CDR3 is 15 amino acids long. The CDR3 nucleotides are TGTGCCAGCAGTTTAGTGGCTACTAGCACAGATACGCAGTATTTT. This codes for CASSLVATSTDTQYF.

The chain recombines TRBV20-1 with TRBJ1-2; D unclear. The CDR3 contains 13 residues. V was trimmed by 5 bases and J by 4 bases, leaving 14 bases between them. Germline CDR1 reads DFQATT; CDR2 reads SNEGSKA (reference sequence). Here the CDR3 reads CSAEIPRGYGYTF. In DNA, the CDR3 is TGCAGTGCTGAAATCCCCCGCGGCTATGGCTACACCTTC.

The genes are TRBV5-6 and TRBJ2-3; D call uncertain. This CDR3 spans 15 amino acids. V lost 0 bases and J lost 4, with 12 bases in between. CDR1 SGHDT and CDR2 YYEEEE come from the germline V gene. CDR3 amino acids: CASSLGTLVPDTQYF. CDR3 sequence (DNA): TGTGCCAGCAGCTTGGGGACCCTTGTTCCAGATACGCAGTATTTT.

This clonotype was recorded at least ten times. This chain uses TRBV7-9 with TRBJ1-2; a weak D match, TRBD1 (6 bases). Germline V gene data show CDR1 as SEHNR and CDR2 as FQNEAQ (reference sequence). V lost 8 bases, J lost 3 bases, and 13 bases lay in between. This CDR3 has 13 residues. The CDR3 spells CASGPDRDYGYTF. The CDR3 DNA sequence: TGTGCCAGCGGCCCGGACAGAGACTATGGCTACACCTTC.

The rearrangement joins TRBV5-6 to TRBJ2-2, with D possibly TRBD1 on 6 matching bases. The CDR3 is 15 residues long. V was clipped by 3 bases and J by 1 base, with 10 bases between them. Germline lookup yields CDR1 SGHDT and CDR2 YYEEEE. CDR3: CASSYRAGNTGELFF. The DNA of the CDR3 is TGTGCCAGCAGCTACAGGGCAGGGAACACCGGGGAGCTGTTTTTT. The full variable domain, in which reference TRBV5-6 and TRBJ2-2 provide the parts outside the CDR3, is DAGVTQSPTHLIKTRGQQVTLRCSPKSGHDTVSWYQQALGQGPQFIFQYYEEEERQRGNFPDRFSGHQFPNYSSELNVNALLLGDSALYLCASSYRAGNTGELFFGEGSRLTVL.

The chain uses TRBV14 and TRBJ2-7; TRBD1 matches at 9 bases. V gave up 2 bases and J gave up 3 bases; unmatched junction bases: 5. The CDR3 loop spans 15 amino acids. In germline, CDR1 is SGHDN, CDR2 FVKESK. The CDR3 here is CASSQLDRGVYEQYF. The CDR3 DNA follows: TGTGCCAGCAGCCAACTCGACAGGGGGGTCTACGAGCAGTACTTC. Complete variable domain (other parts from reference TRBV14 and TRBJ2-7): EAGVTQFPSHSVIEKGQTVTLRCDPISGHDNLYWYRRVMGKEIKFLLHFVKESKQDESGMPNNRFLAERTGGTYSTLKVQPAELEDSGVYFCASSQLDRGVYEQYFGPGTRLTVT.

The V call is TRBV28, the J call TRBJ1-1; possible D gene TRBD1, 5 bases. There are 13 residues in the CDR3. Trimming cost V 2 bases and J 10 bases, with 14 bases left between them. CDR1 is MDHEN and CDR2 is SYDVKM in the germline V gene. CDR3 in DNA: TGTGCCAGCAGTTTAGGGGCAGGGAGCGGAGCTTTCTTT. The encoded protein is CASSLGAGSGAFF.

The genes are TRBV6-1 and TRBJ1-2, with TRBD1 identical over 7 bases. Germline V lookup: CDR1 MNHNS, CDR2 SASEGT. The junction had 11 bases not matched to a gene; V was cut back by 6 bases and J by 7 bases. CDR3 size: 14 residues. The CDR3: CASRRTGGRGGYTF. CDR3 DNA: TGTGCCAGCAGACGGACAGGAGGCCGTGGTGGCTACACCTTC.

This clonotype was found a few times. The chain couples TRBV7-8 to TRBJ1-2, with TRBD1 identical over 9 bases. The junction had 8 bases not matched to a gene; V was cut back by 5 bases and J by 7 bases. The germline CDR1 and CDR2 sequences are SGHVS and FQNEAQ. The CDR3 consists of 14 residues. The CDR3 is CASSHGTGSSGYTF. The CDR3 DNA follows: TGTGCCAGCAGCCACGGGACAGGGAGTAGTGGCTACACCTTC. The variable domain in full, with the rest retrieved from reference TRBV7-8 and TRBJ1-2, is GAGVSQSPRYKVAKRGQDVALRCDPISGHVSLFWYQQALGQGPEFLTYFQNEAQLDKSGLPSDRFFAERPEGSVSTLKIQRTQQEDSAVYLCASSHGTGSSGYTFGSGTRLTVV.

The chain recombines TRBV7-9 with TRBJ1-4; a possible D gene is TRBD1 (6 bases). Trimming stripped 5 bases from V and 6 bases from J, with 22 bases between. The CDR3 spans 17 residues. Germline values: CDR1 SEHNR, CDR2 FQNEAQ (reference sequence). In nucleotides, the CDR3 is TGTGCCAGCAGCGCATTCGGGACACAGCAATGGGATGAAAAACTGTTTTTT. Translated: CASSAFGTQQWDEKLFF.

The CDR3 region is CASSFGREGPDTQYF. CDR3 sequence (DNA): TGTGCCAGCAGCTTTGGGCGGGAGGGCCCAGATACGCAGTATTTT. J is TRBJ2-3 and V is TRBV7-9, with TRBD2 matching over 9 bases. Losses at the gene ends were 3 bases for V and 4 bases for J; bases not matched to a gene: 5. Germline V lookup: CDR1 SEHNR, CDR2 FQNEAQ (reference sequence). This CDR3 contains 15 residues. Based on the CDR3 plus reference TRBV7-9 and TRBJ2-3, the full variable domain is DTGVSQNPRHKITKRGQNVTFRCDPISEHNRLYWYRQTLGQGPEFLTYFQNEAQLEKSRLLSDRFSAERPKGSFSTLEIQRTEQGDSAMYLCASSFGREGPDTQYFGPGTRLTVL.

The CDR3 here is CASSQRQVETQYF. The CDR3 DNA follows: TGCGCCAGCAGCCAACGGCAGGTGGAGACCCAGTACTTC. The chain combines TRBV4-1 with TRBJ2-5; no firm D call. Germline CDR1 MGHRA, CDR2 YSYEKL. The CDR3 is 13 amino acids. V was cut by 2 bases and J by 5 bases, with 9 bases left in between.

The table lists this clonotype with a few counts. The V gene is TRBV10-3, the J gene TRBJ2-6; 9 bases match TRBD1. This CDR3 spans 15 amino acids. The junction had 7 bases not matched to a gene; V was cut back by 10 bases and J by 3 bases. Per germline, CDR1 ENHRY and CDR2 SYGVKD. The CDR3 spells CATGTGSNGANVLTF. CDR3 in DNA: TGTGCCACCGGGACAGGGTCTAATGGGGCCAACGTCCTGACTTTC.